Below, 18 T cell receptor beta chains from the same sample are listed, as sequenced in a study of T cell responses to AZD1222 COVID-19 vaccine. The method was immunoSEQ multiplex PCR; TCRdb's version includes in-frame clones alone and lacks a portion of them. Altogether 200,000 or so clones are present, around 93% being singletons, with the ten largest covering 0.9% to 1.1%. The sample in question was peripheral blood, obtained on day 0 of MenACWY control vaccination. The receptors here all came from an adult in good health.

V and J are TRBV6-1 and TRBJ2-5; TRBD2 matches at 13 bases. The CDR3 is 16 amino acids. Unmatched junction bases numbered 3, after V lost 3 bases and J lost 2 bases. The germline CDR1 and CDR2 sequences are MNHNS and SASEGT. The CDR3 sequence: CASSEGLAGPQETQYF. The DNA for the CDR3 is TGTGCCAGCAGTGAGGGACTAGCGGGGCCTCAAGAGACCCAGTACTTC.

Comment on this clone: Other DNA sequences in this sample translate to the same CDR3. The chain is built from TRBV29-1 and TRBJ1-2; the D gene is possibly TRBD1 (5 bases). Germline values: CDR1 SQVTM, CDR2 ANQGSEA. V was cut by 1 base and J by 4 bases, with 7 bases left in between. This CDR3 spans 12 amino acids. In DNA, the CDR3 is TGCAGCGTTGAAGGGACACCCTATGGCTACACCTTC. This translates into CSVEGTPYGYTF. Drawing the rest from reference TRBV29-1 and TRBJ1-2, the complete variable domain is SAVISQKPSRDICQRGTSLTIQCQVDSQVTMMFWYRQQPGQSLTLIATANQGSEATYESGFVIDKFPISRPNLTFSTLTVSNMSPEDSSIYLCSVEGTPYGYTFGSGTRLTVV.

The gene calls are TRBV3-1 (or the pseudogene TRBV3-2) and TRBJ1-2; TRBD1 might be the D (5 bases). Germline lookup yields CDR1 LGHDT and CDR2 YNNKEL (reference sequence). Trimming removed 1 base from V and 2 bases from J, with 17 bases in between. This CDR3 contains 17 residues. The CDR3 spells CASSQATRGTWNYGYTF. CDR3 bases: TGTGCCAGCAGCCAAGCAACAAGAGGGACGTGGAACTATGGCTACACCTTC.

The chain links TRBV20-1 to TRBJ2-5, with D maybe TRBD2 (6 bases). Germline loops: CDR1 DFQATT, CDR2 SNEGSKA (reference sequence). The CDR3 contains 15 residues. Trimming shortened V by 3 bases and J by 1 base, and 15 bases separated the two germline ends. The CDR3 DNA reads as TGCAGTGCTAGTTATGTAACGGGGGTCCAAGAGACCCAGTACTTC. It encodes CSASYVTGVQETQYF.

This clone was detected once. The chain uses TRBV5-5 and TRBJ1-1, with D unresolved. Germline CDR1 is SGHKS and CDR2 is YYEKEE (reference sequence). This CDR3 has 15 residues. The V and J ends lost 4 bases and 0 bases respectively, with 13 bases between them. CDR3 residues: CASSLYFGLNTEAFF. The CDR3, as DNA: TGTGCCAGCAGCCTATACTTCGGTCTGAACACTGAAGCTTTCTTT.

The V call is TRBV18, the J call TRBJ2-1, with D tentatively TRBD1 (6 bases). This CDR3 is built from 13 residues. The V end was cut by 7 bases, the J end by 6 bases, with 13 bases between. Germline V gene lookup returns CDR1 KGHSH and CDR2 LQKENI. This CDR3 is CASFNIGGNEQFF. As DNA, the CDR3 is TGTGCCAGCTTTAATATAGGGGGCAATGAGCAGTTCTTC.

This chain joins TRBV19 and TRBJ1-5, with 7 nucleotides matching TRBD1. The CDR3 is 15 residues long. Per the germline V gene, CDR1 is LNHDA and CDR2 is SQIVND (reference sequence). V was pared by 5 bases and J by 4 bases, with 8 bases of the junction left unmatched. CDR3 bases: TGTGCCAGTAGTCCTGGGACAGTAAGGAATCAGCCCCAGCATTTT. Translated, it gives CASSPGTVRNQPQHF. The whole variable domain, remainder taken from reference TRBV19 and TRBJ1-5, is DGGITQSPKYLFRKEGQNVTLSCEQNLNHDAMYWYRQDPGQGLRLIYYSQIVNDFQKGDIAEGYSVSREKKESFPLTVTSAQKNPTAFYLCASSPGTVRNQPQHFGDGTRLSIL.

The chain has TRBV12-3 or TRBV12-4 and TRBJ1-1; D might be TRBD1 (6 bases). This CDR3 region has 12 residues. V lost 6 bases to trimming and J lost 6 bases, with 11 bases between them. CDR3 nucleotide sequence: TGTGCCAGCAGCCTAGGGGGGGCTGAAGCTTTCTTT. Amino acids: CASSLGGAEAFF.

CDR3 bases: TGTGCCAGCCAAGGGGGCGCGGAGCAGTTCTTC. This gives the protein CASQGGAEQFF. The chain recombines TRBV6-5 with TRBJ2-1, with 7 bases fitting TRBD1. Germline V gives CDR1 MNHEY, CDR2 SVGAGI. CDR3 size: 11 residues. The V segment lost 8 bases and the J segment 10 bases; nucleotides outside the gene matches: 5.

The V and J genes are TRBV6-5 and TRBJ1-4; D is perhaps TRBD1 (6 bases). Germline values: CDR1 MNHEY, CDR2 SVGAGI. Trimming left V 10 bases short and J 8 bases short, with 17 bases between. The CDR3 totals 13 residues. In DNA form, the CDR3 reads TGTGCCACCAACCGGGGGGGCGGGGAAAAACTGTTTTTT. Translated: CATNRGGGEKLFF.

The rearrangement links TRBV5-1 to TRBJ1-2; D remains ambiguous. Germline assignment: CDR1 SGHRS and CDR2 YFSETQ. The CDR3 covers 13 residues. Trimming left V 1 base short and J 3 bases short, with 7 bases between. The CDR3 here is CASSLRLDYGYTF. The CDR3 DNA sequence: TGCGCCAGCAGCTTGCGCCTAGACTATGGCTACACCTTC.

The chain combines TRBV7-9 with TRBJ2-5, with D hard to call. Per the germline V gene, CDR1 is SEHNR and CDR2 is FQNEAQ (reference sequence). This CDR3 spans 12 amino acids. V lost 2 bases and J 5 bases, leaving 6 bases between the germline ends. The CDR3 nucleotides read TGTGCCAGCAGCTTATTGGGTGAGACCCAGTACTTC. It encodes CASSLLGETQYF. Full variable domain (missing parts from reference TRBV7-9 and TRBJ2-5): DTGVSQNPRHKITKRGQNVTFRCDPISEHNRLYWYRQTLGQGPEFLTYFQNEAQLEKSRLLSDRFSAERPKGSFSTLEIQRTEQGDSAMYLCASSLLGETQYFGPGTRLLVL.

J is TRBJ1-1 and V is TRBV10-3; a weak D match, TRBD1 (5 bases). Germline CDR1 is ENHRY and CDR2 is SYGVKD. This CDR3 region has 14 residues. V was clipped by 5 bases and J by 1 base, with 11 bases between them. This CDR3 is CAISKGATNTEAFF. The CDR3 coding sequence is TGTGCCATCAGTAAAGGGGCCACGAACACTGAAGCTTTCTTT.

This chain uses TRBV7-2 with TRBJ2-1, with TRBD2 as a possible D gene (7 bases). CDR1 is SGHTA, CDR2 FQGNSA, per germline. Trimming cost V 5 bases and J 8 bases, with 16 bases left between them. This CDR3 region has 14 residues. CDR3 in amino acids: CASSTTGGGYEQFF. The CDR3 DNA reads TGTGCCAGCAGCACCACGGGGGGCGGGTATGAGCAGTTCTTC.

V usage is TRBV5-4 and J usage is TRBJ2-7; TRBD1 agrees at 9 bases. The CDR3 has 16 residues. Germline CDR1 reads SGHNT; CDR2 reads YYREEE (reference sequence). With 3 bases clipped from V and 5 bases from J, the junction kept 12 bases outside the gene matches. The CDR3 bases are TGTGCCAGCAGCTCGGGAAAAAGGGACAGGGTCCACGAGCAGTACTTC. It is translated as CASSSGKRDRVHEQYF.

About this clone itself: This sample includes further DNA sequences coding for the same CDR3. V and J are TRBV20-1 and TRBJ1-1; D gene unclear. Trimming took off 5 bases at V and 0 bases at J, with 4 bases between the two ends. CDR1 and CDR2 from the germline V gene are DFQATT and SNEGSKA (reference sequence). CDR3 length equals 11 residues. In nucleotides, the CDR3 is TGCAGTGCTTCAATGAACACTGAAGCTTTCTTT. Amino acid sequence: CSASMNTEAFF.

The chain employs TRBV6-2 or TRBV6-3 and TRBJ1-1; D is perhaps TRBD1 (5 bases). From germline, CDR1 is MNHEY and CDR2 SVGEGT. The CDR3 totals 13 residues. Trimming cost V 6 bases and J 3 bases, with 11 bases left between them. The CDR3 loop is CASSWDSYTEAFF. CDR3 bases: TGTGCCAGCAGCTGGGACTCCTACACTGAAGCTTTCTTT.

This clone appeared once. The rearrangement links TRBV5-4 to TRBJ1-2, with TRBD1 as a possible D gene (6 bases). The germline V and J ends were trimmed by 6 bases and 4 bases, with 16 bases remaining between them. In germline, CDR1 is SGHNT, CDR2 YYREEE (reference sequence). The CDR3 loop spans 14 amino acids. The CDR3 protein is CASTSRRGGYGYTF. The CDR3 coding sequence is TGTGCCAGCACCTCTCGGAGGGGGGGCTATGGCTACACCTTC.